This T cell receptor beta chain was retrieved from a study of T cell responses to AZD1222 COVID-19 vaccine. Findings and limits, study-wide: Receipt of two AZD1222 doses was followed by a rise in Spike-specific TCR breadth and depth. Donors, mostly white British, included more females; clonal diversity was possibly underestimated. Just 6 or 7 people given AZD1222 tested seropositive at baseline.

CDR1 is SGHAT and CDR2 is FQNNGV in the germline V gene. The CDR3 spans 15 residues. The J segment lost 4 bases and the V segment lost 2 bases, leaving 4 bases of the junction unmatched. Assay: immunoSEQ multiplex PCR; the TCRdb copy retains only in-frame clones and omits some. This sample has 250,000 to 300,000 clones; around 93% occur once, and the top ten carry 0.55%. Concerning this clone: Its antigen is unidentified.

Pooling of second doses given at about 4 or about 12 weeks was done. The chain employs TRBV11-2 and TRBJ2-1; 8 positions agree with TRBD1. The input for sequencing was peripheral blood, taken 28 days after the second AZD1222 dose. This TCR was recovered from an adult who received the AZD1222 COVID-19 vaccine. CDR3 protein: CASSLQGAGYNEQFF. CDR3 sequence (DNA): TGTGCCAGCAGCTTACAGGGGGCGGGTTACAATGAGCAGTTCTTC. The full variable domain, completed using reference TRBV11-2 and TRBJ2-1, is EAGVAQSPRYKIIEKRQSVAFWCNPISGHATLYWYQQILGQGPKLLIQFQNNGVVDDSQLPKDRFSAERLKGVDSTLKIQPAKLEDSAVYLCASSLQGAGYNEQFFGPGTRLTVL.